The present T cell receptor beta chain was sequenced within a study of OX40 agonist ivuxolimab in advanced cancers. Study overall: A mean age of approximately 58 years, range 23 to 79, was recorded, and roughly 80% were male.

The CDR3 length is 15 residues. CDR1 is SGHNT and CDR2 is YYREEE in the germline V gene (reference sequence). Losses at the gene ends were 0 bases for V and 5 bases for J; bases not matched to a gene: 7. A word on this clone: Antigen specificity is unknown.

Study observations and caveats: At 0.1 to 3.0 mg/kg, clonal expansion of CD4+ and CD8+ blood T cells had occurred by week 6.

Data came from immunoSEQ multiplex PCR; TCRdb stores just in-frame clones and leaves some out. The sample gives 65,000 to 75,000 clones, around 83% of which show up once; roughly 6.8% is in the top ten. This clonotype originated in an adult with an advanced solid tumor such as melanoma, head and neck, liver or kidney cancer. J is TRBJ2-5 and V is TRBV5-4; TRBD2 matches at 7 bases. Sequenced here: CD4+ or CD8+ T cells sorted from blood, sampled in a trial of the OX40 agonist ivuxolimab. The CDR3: CASSLAGLSGETQYF. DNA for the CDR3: TGTGCCAGCAGCTTGGCCGGACTTAGCGGGGAGACCCAGTACTTC.